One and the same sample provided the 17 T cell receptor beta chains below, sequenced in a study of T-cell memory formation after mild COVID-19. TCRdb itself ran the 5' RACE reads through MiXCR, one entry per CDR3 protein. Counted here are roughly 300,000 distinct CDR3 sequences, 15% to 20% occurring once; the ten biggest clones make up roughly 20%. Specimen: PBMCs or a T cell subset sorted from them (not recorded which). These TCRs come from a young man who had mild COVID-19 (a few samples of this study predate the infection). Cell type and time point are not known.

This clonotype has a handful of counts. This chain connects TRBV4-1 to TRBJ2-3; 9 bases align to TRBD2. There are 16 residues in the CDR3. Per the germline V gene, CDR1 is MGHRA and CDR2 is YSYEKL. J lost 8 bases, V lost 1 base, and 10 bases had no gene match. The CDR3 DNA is TGCGCCAGCAGCCAAGTAGGCGGGGGGGCCGGAGGTACGCAGTATTTT. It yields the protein CASSQVGGGAGGTQYF.

The CDR3: CASSQSRGSVRYGYTF. The CDR3 bases are TGTGCCAGCAGCCAATCCCGGGGATCCGTTCGGTATGGCTACACCTTC. The chain employs TRBV3-1 and TRBJ1-2; D gene uncertain. Germline lookup yields CDR1 LGHDT and CDR2 YNNKEL (reference sequence). Trimming cost V 2 bases and J 5 bases, with 18 bases left between them. The CDR3 is made up of 16 amino acids.

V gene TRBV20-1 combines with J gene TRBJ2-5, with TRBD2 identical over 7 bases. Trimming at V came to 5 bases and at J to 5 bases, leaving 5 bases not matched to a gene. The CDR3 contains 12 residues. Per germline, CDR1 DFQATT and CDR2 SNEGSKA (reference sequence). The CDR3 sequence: CSALGGWETQYF. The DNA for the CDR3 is TGCAGTGCTTTGGGGGGGTGGGAGACCCAGTACTTC.

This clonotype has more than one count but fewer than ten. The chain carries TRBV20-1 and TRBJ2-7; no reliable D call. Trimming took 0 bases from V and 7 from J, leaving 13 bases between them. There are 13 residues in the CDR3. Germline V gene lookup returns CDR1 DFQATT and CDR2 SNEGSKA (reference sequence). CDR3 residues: CSARDPPRVEQYV. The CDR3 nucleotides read TGCAGTGCTAGAGACCCTCCCCGGGTGGAGCAGTACGTC.

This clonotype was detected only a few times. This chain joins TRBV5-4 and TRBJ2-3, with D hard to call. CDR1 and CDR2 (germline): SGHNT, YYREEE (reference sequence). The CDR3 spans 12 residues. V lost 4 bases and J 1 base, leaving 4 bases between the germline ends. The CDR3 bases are TGTGCCAGCAGCGCAGGCACAGATACGCAGTATTTT. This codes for CASSAGTDTQYF.

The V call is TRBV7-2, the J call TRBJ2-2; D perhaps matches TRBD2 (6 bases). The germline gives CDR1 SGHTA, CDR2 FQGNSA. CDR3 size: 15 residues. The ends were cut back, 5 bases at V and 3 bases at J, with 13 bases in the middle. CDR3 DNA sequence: TGTGCCAGCAGCATCGCCACGGGGGACACCGGGGAGCTGTTTTTT. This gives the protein CASSIATGDTGELFF. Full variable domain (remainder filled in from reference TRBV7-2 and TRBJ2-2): GAGVSQSPSNKVTEKGKDVELRCDPISGHTALYWYRQSLGQGLEFLIYFQGNSAPDKSGLPSDRFSAERTGGSVSTLTIQRTQQEDSAVYLCASSIATGDTGELFFGEGSRLTVL.

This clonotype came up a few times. In DNA form, the CDR3 reads TGTGCCAGCAGTGAAACCCCCCGAAAGAACAATGAGCAGTTCTTC. Its protein is CASSETPRKNNEQFF. The chain joins TRBV6-1 to TRBJ2-1; the D is unclear. Trimming stripped 2 bases from V and 5 bases from J, with 13 bases between. CDR1 and CDR2 from the germline V gene are MNHNS and SASEGT. The CDR3 is made up of 15 amino acids.

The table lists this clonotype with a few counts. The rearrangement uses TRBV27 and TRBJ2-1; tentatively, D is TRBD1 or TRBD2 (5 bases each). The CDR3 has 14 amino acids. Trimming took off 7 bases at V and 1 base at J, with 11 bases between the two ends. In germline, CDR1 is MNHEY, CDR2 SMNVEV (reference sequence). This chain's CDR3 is CASTTGPSYNEQFF. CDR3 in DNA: TGTGCCAGCACGACGGGGCCATCCTACAATGAGCAGTTCTTC.

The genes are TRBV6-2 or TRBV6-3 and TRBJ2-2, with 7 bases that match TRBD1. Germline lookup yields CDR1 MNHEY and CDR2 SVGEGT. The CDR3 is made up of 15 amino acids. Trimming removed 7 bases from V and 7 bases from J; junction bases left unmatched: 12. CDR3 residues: CASILGTAAVGELFF. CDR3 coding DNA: TGTGCCAGCATCCTAGGGACAGCGGCAGTCGGGGAGCTGTTTTTT.

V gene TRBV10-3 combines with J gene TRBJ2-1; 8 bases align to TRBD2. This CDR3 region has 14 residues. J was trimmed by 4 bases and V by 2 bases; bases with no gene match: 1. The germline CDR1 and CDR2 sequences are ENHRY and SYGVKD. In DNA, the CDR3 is TGTGCCATCAGTGAGACTAGCGGATACAATGAGCAGTTCTTC. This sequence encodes CAISETSGYNEQFF.

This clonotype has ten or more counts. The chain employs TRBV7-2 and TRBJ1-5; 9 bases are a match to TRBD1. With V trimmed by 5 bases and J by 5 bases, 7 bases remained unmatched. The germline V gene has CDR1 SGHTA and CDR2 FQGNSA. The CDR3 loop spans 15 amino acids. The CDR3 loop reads CASSHPQGAHQPQHF. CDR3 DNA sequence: TGTGCCAGCAGCCACCCACAGGGGGCTCATCAGCCCCAGCATTTT.

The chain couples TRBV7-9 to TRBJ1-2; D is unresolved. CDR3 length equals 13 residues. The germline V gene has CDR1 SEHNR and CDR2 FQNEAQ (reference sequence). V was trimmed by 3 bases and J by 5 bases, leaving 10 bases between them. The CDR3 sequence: CASSLEQDYGYTF. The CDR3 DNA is TGTGCCAGCAGCTTGGAGCAGGATTATGGCTACACCTTC.

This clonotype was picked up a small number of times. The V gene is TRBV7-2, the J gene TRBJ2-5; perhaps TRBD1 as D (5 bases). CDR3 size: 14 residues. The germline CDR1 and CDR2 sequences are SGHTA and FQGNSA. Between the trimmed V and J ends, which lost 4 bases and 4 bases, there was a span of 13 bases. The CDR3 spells CASSSSTDGETQYF. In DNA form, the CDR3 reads TGTGCCAGCAGCTCTTCGACAGACGGAGAGACCCAGTACTTC.

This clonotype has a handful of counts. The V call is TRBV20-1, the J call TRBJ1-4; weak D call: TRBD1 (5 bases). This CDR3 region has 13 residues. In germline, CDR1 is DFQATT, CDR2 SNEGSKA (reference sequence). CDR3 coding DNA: TGCAGCGCTTCGGGACGGGTTAATGAAAAACTGTTTTTT. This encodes CSASGRVNEKLFF.

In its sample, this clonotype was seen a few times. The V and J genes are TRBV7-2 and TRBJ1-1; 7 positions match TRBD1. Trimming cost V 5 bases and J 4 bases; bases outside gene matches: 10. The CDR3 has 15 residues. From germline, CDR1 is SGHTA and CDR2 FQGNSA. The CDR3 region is CASSHSTGFVTEAFF. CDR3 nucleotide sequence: TGTGCCAGCAGCCACTCGACAGGGTTCGTCACTGAAGCTTTCTTT.

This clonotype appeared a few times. The CDR3 region is CAISSGPGQGIGELFF. DNA for the CDR3: TGTGCCATCAGTTCCGGCCCGGGACAGGGGATCGGGGAGCTGTTTTTT. The chain carries TRBV10-3 and TRBJ2-2; 10 bases match TRBD1. CDR3 length equals 16 residues. The V gene end was trimmed by 5 bases and the J gene end by 7 bases; junction bases not matched to a gene: 10. Germline assignment: CDR1 ENHRY and CDR2 SYGVKD.

CDR3 loop: CSARLAGGNTDTQYF. The CDR3 DNA reads TGCAGTGCGAGACTAGCGGGGGGGAACACAGATACGCAGTATTTT. The chain recombines TRBV20-1 with TRBJ2-3; TRBD2 agrees at 14 bases. CDR1 and CDR2 (germline): DFQATT, SNEGSKA (reference sequence). J was trimmed by 2 bases and V by 6 bases; bases with no gene match: 4. CDR3 size: 15 residues.